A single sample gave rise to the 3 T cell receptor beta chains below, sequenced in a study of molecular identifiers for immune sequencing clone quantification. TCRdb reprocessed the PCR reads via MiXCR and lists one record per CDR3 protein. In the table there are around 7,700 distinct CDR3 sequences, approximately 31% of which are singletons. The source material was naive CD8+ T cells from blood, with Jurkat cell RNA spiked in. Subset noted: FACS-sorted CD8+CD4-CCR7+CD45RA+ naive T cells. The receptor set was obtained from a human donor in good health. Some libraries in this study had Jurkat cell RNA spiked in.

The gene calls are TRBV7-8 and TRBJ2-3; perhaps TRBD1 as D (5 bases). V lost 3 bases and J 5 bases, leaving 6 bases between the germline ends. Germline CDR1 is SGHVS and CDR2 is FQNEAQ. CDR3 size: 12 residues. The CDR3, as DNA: TGTGCCAGCAGCTTCAGGGTAGATACGCAGTATTTT. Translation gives CASSFRVDTQYF.

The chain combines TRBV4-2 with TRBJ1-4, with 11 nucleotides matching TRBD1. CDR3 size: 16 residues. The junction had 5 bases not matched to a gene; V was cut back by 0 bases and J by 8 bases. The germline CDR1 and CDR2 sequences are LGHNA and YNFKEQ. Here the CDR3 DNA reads TGTGCCAGCAGCCAAGACCCCGGGACAGGGGGAGAAAAACTGTTTTTT. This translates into CASSQDPGTGGEKLFF.

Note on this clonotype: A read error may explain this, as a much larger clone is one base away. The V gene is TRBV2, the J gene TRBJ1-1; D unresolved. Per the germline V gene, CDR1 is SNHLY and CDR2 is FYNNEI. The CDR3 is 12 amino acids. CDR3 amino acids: CATSRLNAEAFF. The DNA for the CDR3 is TGTGCCACCTCGAGGCTGAACGCTGAAGCTTTCTTT.